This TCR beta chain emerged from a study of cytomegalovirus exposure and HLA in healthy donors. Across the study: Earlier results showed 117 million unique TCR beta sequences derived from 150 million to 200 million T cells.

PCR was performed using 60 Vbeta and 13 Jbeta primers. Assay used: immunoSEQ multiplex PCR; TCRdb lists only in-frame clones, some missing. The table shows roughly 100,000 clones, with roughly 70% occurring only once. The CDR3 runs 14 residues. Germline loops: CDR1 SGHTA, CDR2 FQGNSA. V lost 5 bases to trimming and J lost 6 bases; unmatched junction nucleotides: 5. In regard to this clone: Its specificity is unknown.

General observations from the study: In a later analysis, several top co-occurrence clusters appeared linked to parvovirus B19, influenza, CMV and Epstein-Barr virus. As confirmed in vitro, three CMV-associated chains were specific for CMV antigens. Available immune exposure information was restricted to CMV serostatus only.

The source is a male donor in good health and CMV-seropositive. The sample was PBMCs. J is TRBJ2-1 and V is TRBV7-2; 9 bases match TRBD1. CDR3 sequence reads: CASSIMTGGNEQFF. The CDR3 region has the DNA TGTGCCAGCAGCATAATGACAGGGGGCAATGAGCAGTTCTTC.